This section outlines one TCR beta chain sequence together with its context. The antigen this receptor binds is unknown. It has no much larger one-base neighbor in the sample; base qualities were not kept. This entry belongs to a study of blood T cell repertoires in COVID-19 (dated by TCRdb to 2019 to 2021). Study-wide context: Samples covering the acute and convalescent phases of COVID-19 were provided by collaborators in the United States, Italy and Spain. The material from the prospective study consisted of cDNA or gDNA derived from T cells, B-cell-depleted T cells, or PBMCs. Subjects who had been exposed to COVID-19, were actively infected with it, or had recovered from it provided the deeply sampled blood TCRbeta repertoires that made up the dataset. Where HLA class I and class II types were available, the types were taken from metadata supplied by the sample provider, not from assay-based typing. The repertoires were released in a freely available public database meant as a resource for research on the immune response to SARS-CoV-2. Samples came from the ongoing ImmuneRACE study (first 160 participants) plus 1,254 subjects from 6 global collaborators. The sample metadata nearly always contained a de-identified subject ID, COVID-19 status, age in years and sex. Here is what the overall study found, with its caveats: The quantity of clinical and demographic metadata differed by source and by participant and was supplied without curation.

In Seattle, one collaborating source enrolled patients while the infection was active and tracked those patients longitudinally over the course of disease. The collaborating institutions used their own protocols to collect whole blood in K2EDTA tubes. For TCRbeta analysis, collaborators shipped samples in one of three forms: frozen whole blood, isolated PBMCs, or DNA extracted from either of those sample types. V was cut back by 3 bases and J by 3 bases, leaving a gap of 11 bases between them. The germline V gene gives CDR1 as SGHTA and CDR2 as FQGNSA. From the cysteine through the phenylalanine, the CDR3 covers 14 amino acids. The only DNA kept is the CDR3, 42 bases in frame from the first base. TCRbeta CDR3 regions were amplified from genomic DNA using the immunoSEQ Assay, a bias-controlled multiplex PCR. The paper's processing steps were these. Within the assay, amplification of reference gene primers was used to estimate how many nucleated cells each sample contained. Sequence reads were collapsed and filtered to measure the absolute abundance of every unique TCRbeta CDR3 rearrangement. For each sample, productive Simpson clonality was calculated by taking the square root of Simpson's diversity index across productive rearrangements. Here the immuneACCESS table is served through TCRdb, limited to in-frame sequences with V and J called. Missing clones are a known gap in these copies; in checked studies unresolved V genes cover under half, and the rest lacks a known reason. V, J and clone size derive from that table, while D and trimming were established from the DNA sequence. This sample gives around 200,000 clones in total; 83% of them show up just once. 1.3% of the sample belongs to the ten largest clones.

Material for sequencing was peripheral blood. The chain couples TRBV7-2 to TRBJ1-2, and possibly TRBD1, on 5 matching bases. The TCR was taken from a woman aged 25-40 years with COVID-19, enrolled during active disease. For the CDR3, the sequence is CASSFQGEDYGYTF. The DNA is as follows: TGTGCCAGCAGCTTTCAGGGCGAGGACTATGGCTACACCTTC.